The rows below give T cell receptor beta chains drawn from one sample of a study of regulatory T cells in long-lasting Graves disease. One entry per CDR3 protein results from TCRdb running MiXCR on the multiplex PCR reads. The sample carries 520,000 or so distinct CDR3 sequences, around 11% recorded once. The same specimen was also included in a second study, on T cells in Graves' hyperthyroidism and ophthalmopathy.

Sequenced material: peripheral blood mononuclear cells (PBMCs), taken at new diagnosis, from a patient treated with antithyroid drugs. Source of these receptors: a woman in her twenties or thirties with Graves disease. Each CDR3 is given with its conserved first and last residue. The D gene is left open where the match is weak. The listing skips clone size in some rows; elsewhere it reads once, few, many or a size class.

TRBV15	TRBJ1-3	many	.	TGTGCCACCAGTCGGGGGACAGGAAACACCATATATTTT	CATSRGTGNTIYF
TRBV6-5	TRBJ1-2	many	.	TGTGCCGGCGGTTCCCGAGGGACGGGCTACACCTTC	CAGGSRGTGYTF
TRBV12-3/TRBV12-4	TRBJ1-1	many	.	TGTGCCAGCAGTTTACCGGCGGGGAACACTGAAGCTTTCTTT	CASSLPAGNTEAFF
TRBV2	TRBJ2-3	.	TRBD2	TGTGCCAGCAAGGGACTAGCGGGGTTCACAGATACGCAGTATTTT	CASKGLAGFTDTQYF
TRBV20-1	TRBJ2-1	many	TRBD2	TGCAGTGCTAGAGATTCCAGCGGGAGCTACAATGAGCAGTTCTTC	CSARDSSGSYNEQFF
TRBV9	TRBJ2-1	few	.	TGTGCCAGCAGCGTAGAAGCACCCCCGTCCGAGCAGTTCTTC	CASSVEAPPSEQFF
TRBV20-1	TRBJ2-7	.	.	TGCAGCAGCGCCGCCGGGGTTCCCAGGGACGAGCAGTACTTC	CSSAAGVPRDEQYF
TRBV12-3/TRBV12-4	TRBJ2-1	.	TRBD1	TGTGCCAGCAGTCGGGACAGTGGGTACAGTGAGCAGTTCTTC	CASSRDSGYSEQFF
TRBV20-1	TRBJ1-5	.	TRBD1	TGCAGTGCGGGACAGGGCGTTCGGAATCAGCCCCAGCATTTT	CSAGQGVRNQPQHF
TRBV20-1	TRBJ2-7	.	.	TGCAGTGCTAGAGATCTTAGGGGAAACTACGAGCAGTACTTC	CSARDLRGNYEQYF
TRBV29-1	TRBJ2-3	many	.	TGCAGCGTCAAACAGGGAGGAGGCACAGATACGCAGTATTTT	CSVKQGGGTDTQYF
TRBV20-1	TRBJ2-5	many	TRBD2	TGCAGTGCTAGCGGGAGCGGGAACCAAGAGACCCAGTACTTC	CSASGSGNQETQYF
TRBV7-8	TRBJ1-1	few	.	TGTGCCAGCAGCCGCCGTTCGGAAGCCTCTGAAGCTTTCTTT	CASSRRSEASEAFF
TRBV2	TRBJ2-1	many	TRBD2	TGTGCCAGCGGGGAGGGAGCGGGGTACAATGAGCAGTTCTTC	CASGEGAGYNEQFF
TRBV7-9	TRBJ1-4	few	.	TGTGCCAGCAGCCCCGCCGTCCAGGGGGAAAAACTGTTTTTT	CASSPAVQGEKLFF
TRBV19	TRBJ2-2	few	TRBD1	TGTGCCAGTAGTGCCCCGGGACAGGCCACCGGGGAGCTGTTTTTT	CASSAPGQATGELFF
TRBV20-1	TRBJ2-2	many	TRBD2	TGCAGTGCTAGAGAGGGAGGGGCCGGGGAGCTGTTTTTT	CSAREGGAGELFF
TRBV6-2/TRBV6-3	TRBJ2-2	many	.	TGTGCCAGCAGTTATCCAGGCACCGGGGAGCTGTTTTTT	CASSYPGTGELFF
TRBV2	TRBJ1-5	.	.	TGTGCCAGCAGTGGTAATGATCAGCCCCAGCATTTT	CASSGNDQPQHF
TRBV7-2	TRBJ2-1	.	TRBD1	TGTGCCAGCAGCTTAACCCGGGACAGGGGGTTTCTGAATGAGCAGTTCTTC	CASSLTRDRGFLNEQFF
TRBV5-1	TRBJ1-4	many	.	TGCGCCAGCAGCGTCCGACCGATGAATGAAAAACTGTTTTTT	CASSVRPMNEKLFF
TRBV30	TRBJ2-7	many	TRBD2	TGTGCCTGGAACACCGGCGGTTGGGGACTAGCGGACGAGCAGTACTTC	CAWNTGGWGLADEQYF
TRBV6-1	TRBJ1-3	few	.	TGTGCCAGCAGTCTGATACAGTCCTCTGGAAACACCATATATTTT	CASSLIQSSGNTIYF
TRBV9	TRBJ2-7	many	.	TGTGCCAGCAGCGCGGGACTGCCCAACTACGAGCAGTACTTC	CASSAGLPNYEQYF
TRBV20-1	TRBJ2-1	few	.	TGCAGTGCTAGAGATGCGGCCTATGAGCAGTTCTTC	CSARDAAYEQFF
TRBV19	TRBJ2-1	.	TRBD2	TGTGCCAGTAGTAGAGGGACTAGCGGTTCACTTGGGCAGTTCTTC	CASSRGTSGSLGQFF
TRBV6-1	TRBJ2-7	many	TRBD1	TGTGCCAGCAGCCGGACAGGGATCTACGAGCAGTACTTC	CASSRTGIYEQYF
TRBV10-3	TRBJ2-1	many	.	TGTGCCATCAGTGAGTCTACAGGGCCCGAGGAACAACTAGCGATCAATGAGCAGTTCTTC	CAISESTGPEEQLAINEQFF
TRBV11-2	TRBJ2-1	many	.	TGTGCCAGCAGCTTAGGGGTGAACAATGAGCAGTTCTTC	CASSLGVNNEQFF
TRBV4-1	TRBJ2-1	.	.	TGCGCCAGCAGCCAAGTTTGGGCAGGGGTATCGTACAATGAGCAGTTCTTC	CASSQVWAGVSYNEQFF
TRBV6-1	TRBJ2-4	many	.	TGTGCCAGCAGTGACCTTAAACTAGCCAAAAACATTCAGTACTTC	CASSDLKLAKNIQYF
TRBV7-2	TRBJ2-3	many	.	TGTGCCAGCAGCTTATATTTTAATCTCCGGGAAGGAGGAGATACGCAGTATTTT	CASSLYFNLREGGDTQYF
TRBV29-1	TRBJ1-2	.	.	TGCAGCGTTGACGGGGATTGGGGGGACTATGGCTACACCTTC	CSVDGDWGDYGYTF
TRBV3-1	TRBJ2-5	.	.	TGTGCCAGCAGCTTTGACCCGGGACGTCCCAGGGGAGGGACCCAGTACTTC	CASSFDPGRPRGGTQYF
TRBV11-2	TRBJ1-1	many	TRBD1	TGTGCCAGCAGCTTAGGGGGACAGTACCTTGAAGCTTTCTTT	CASSLGGQYLEAFF
TRBV10-2	TRBJ1-5	few	.	TGCGCCAGCAGTGAGTCGGGGGTTAACCAGCCCCAGCATTTT	CASSESGVNQPQHF
TRBV9	TRBJ2-2	few	TRBD2	TGTGCCAGCAGCGTAAATCTAGCGGGCACCGGGGAGCTGTTTTTT	CASSVNLAGTGELFF
TRBV6-5	TRBJ2-3	many	TRBD1	TGTGCCAGCAGTTACGGGACAGGTACTAGCACAGATACGCAGTATTTT	CASSYGTGTSTDTQYF
TRBV20-1	TRBJ2-1	few	.	TGCAGTGCTAGTGACGGGAGTTCCTACAATAAGCAGTTCTTC	CSASDGSSYNKQFF
TRBV7-9	TRBJ2-2	.	.	TGTGCCAGCAGCCCTCACTTGGGTACCAACACCGGGGAGCTGTTTTTT	CASSPHLGTNTGELFF
TRBV29-1	TRBJ2-1	few	.	TGCAGCGTTGTAAAACCACCCGATGAGCAGTTCTTC	CSVVKPPDEQFF
TRBV7-9	TRBJ2-7	.	.	TGTGCCAGCAGCCCCCTTGGCTCCTGGGGCCGCGAGTACTTC	CASSPLGSWGREYF
TRBV20-1	TRBJ2-1	many	TRBD2	TGCAGTGCTAGGGCCCGACTAGCGGGTATCGGTTCCTACAATGAGCAGTTCTTC	CSARARLAGIGSYNEQFF
TRBV2	TRBJ2-1	few	TRBD2	TGTGCCAGCAGGCCGACTAGCGGCTACAATGAGCAGTTCTTC	CASRPTSGYNEQFF
TRBV28	TRBJ1-1	many	.	TGTGCCAGCAGTCCGAACCGGGACACGACTTTCTTT	CASSPNRDTTFF
TRBV10-1	TRBJ2-3	many	TRBD1	TGCGCCAGCAGGGAAGGGACAGGGGACACAGATACGCAGTATTTT	CASREGTGDTDTQYF
TRBV19	TRBJ1-5	many	.	TGTGCCAGTAGTATTGGGGGGCAGCCCCAGCATTTT	CASSIGGQPQHF
TRBV20-1	TRBJ2-1	many	.	TGCAGTGCTAGAGCATATGGCGGCATACGGACGACTGAGCAGTTCTTC	CSARAYGGIRTTEQFF
TRBV2	TRBJ2-7	.	TRBD2	TGTGCCACTACGGGACTAGCGGGAGAAGGTAGCGAGCAGTACTTC	CATTGLAGEGSEQYF